This passage covers 13 T cell receptor beta chains from one sample sequenced in a study of shared clonotypes between healthy human individuals (dated by TCRdb to about 2020). The library was made by the immunoSEQ multiplex PCR assay. TCRdb mirrors the immuneACCESS table, restricted to in-frame sequences. Some clones are absent from its copies; in checked studies, under half trace to an unresolved V gene, and the reason for the others is unknown. The sample table lists roughly 1.4 million clones, approximately 98.5% of them with a count of one. Approximately 0.4% of the sample lies in the top ten. The source material was naive CD4+ T cells sorted from blood. The label giving this sample's cell subset or site can be read as: CD45RA+ positively selected. Source of these receptors: a man aged 30 to 45 in good health.

This rearrangement joins TRBV9 to TRBJ2-3; 8 bases match TRBD2. The V gene end was trimmed by 4 bases and the J gene end by 3 bases; junction bases not matched to a gene: 10. Germline V gene lookup returns CDR1 SGDLS and CDR2 YYNGEE. The CDR3 has 16 amino acids. The CDR3 region has the DNA TGTGCCAGCAGCCCCTTTCCAGCGGGAGCGACAGATACGCAGTATTTT. This sequence encodes CASSPFPAGATDTQYF.

This chain connects TRBV4-2 to TRBJ1-1; the D gene is possibly TRBD1 (6 bases). With 4 bases removed from V and 0 bases from J, the gap between germline ends came to 15 bases. Germline assignment: CDR1 LGHNA and CDR2 YNFKEQ. This CDR3 has 16 amino acids. CDR3 residues: CASSLNPTGLNTEAFF. The CDR3, as DNA: TGTGCCAGCAGCCTTAATCCCACAGGGCTGAACACTGAAGCTTTCTTT.

The rearrangement uses TRBV5-1 and TRBJ2-7; D uncertain. This CDR3 comprises 14 residues. Germline loops: CDR1 SGHRS, CDR2 YFSETQ. Trimming stripped 0 bases from V and 3 bases from J, with 10 bases between. The CDR3 loop reads CASSLAGQVYEQYF. DNA for the CDR3: TGCGCCAGCAGCTTGGCCGGTCAGGTCTACGAGCAGTACTTC.

The chain has TRBV7-3 and TRBJ2-1; 8 bases align to TRBD2. The length of the CDR3 is 18 residues. The V segment lost 1 base and the J segment 9 bases; nucleotides outside the gene matches: 17. CDR1 and CDR2 (germline): SGHTA, FQGTGA. CDR3 region: CASSLRPAGVLLRGEQFF. The CDR3 region has the DNA TGTGCCAGCAGCTTAAGGCCAGCGGGAGTACTATTGCGTGGTGAGCAGTTCTTC.

J is TRBJ2-7 and V is TRBV5-8; TRBD2 matches at 7 bases. This CDR3 is built from 15 residues. Germline assignment: CDR1 SGHTS and CDR2 YDEGEE. V lost 0 bases, J lost 1 base, and 4 bases stayed unmatched. The CDR3: CASSLAASGSYEQYF. CDR3 nucleotides: TGTGCCAGCAGCTTGGCGGCTAGCGGATCCTACGAGCAGTACTTC.

The chain joins TRBV30 to TRBJ2-2; 7 bases are a match to TRBD2. This CDR3 has 15 amino acids. Trimming at V came to 1 base and at J to 4 bases, leaving 6 bases not matched to a gene. Germline loops: CDR1 GTSNPN, CDR2 SVGIG (reference sequence). CDR3 sequence reads: CAWSGASGFTGELFF. The CDR3 coding sequence is TGTGCCTGGAGTGGGGCTAGCGGATTCACCGGGGAGCTGTTTTTT.

The rearrangement links TRBV29-1 to TRBJ1-2; TRBD1 matches at 8 bases. V lost 6 bases and J lost 8; bases outside the gene matches: 5. Germline CDR1 is SQVTM and CDR2 is ANQGSEA. The CDR3 has 11 amino acids. CDR3 sequence reads: CSVWTGSGYTF. The CDR3, as DNA: TGCAGCGTCTGGACAGGGTCAGGCTACACCTTC.

The CDR3, as DNA: TGTGCCAGCAGTCGGCTCATGACCGAGCAGTACTTC. Amino acid sequence: CASSRLMTEQYF. The V call is TRBV28, the J call TRBJ2-7; D unresolved. Deletions cut 5 bases from V and 6 bases from J, with 11 bases between. Germline V gene sequence: CDR1 MDHEN, CDR2 SYDVKM. This CDR3 has 12 residues.

This clone was picked up one time. The gene calls are TRBV10-2 and TRBJ2-7; D uncertain. CDR3 length equals 11 residues. Trimming took off 7 bases at V and 3 bases at J, with 7 bases between the two ends. Germline-derived CDR1 and CDR2 are WSHSY and SAAADI. CDR3 in DNA: TGCGCCAGCATGGCACACTACGAGCAGTACTTC. It translates to CASMAHYEQYF.

V usage is TRBV27 and J usage is TRBJ2-1; D is ambiguous. Germline assignment: CDR1 MNHEY and CDR2 SMNVEV (reference sequence). The CDR3 loop spans 15 amino acids. Trimming left V 2 bases short and J 4 bases short, with 12 bases between. For the CDR3, the DNA is TGTGCCAGCAGTTTAAGGGCGCAGCGATACAATGAGCAGTTCTTC. Protein sequence: CASSLRAQRYNEQFF.

V usage is TRBV27 and J usage is TRBJ2-5; D not resolved. The germline V gene encodes CDR1 MNHEY and CDR2 SMNVEV (reference sequence). There are 13 residues in the CDR3. V lost 4 bases and J 13 bases, leaving 19 bases between the germline ends. CDR3 loop: CASSSTPTSLTYF. The CDR3 DNA reads TGTGCCAGCAGTTCCACCCCAACATCGCTGACGTACTTC.

This chain links TRBV12-5 with TRBJ2-1; D remains ambiguous. The germline gives CDR1 LGHNT, CDR2 FRNRAP. The CDR3 length is 15 residues. V gave up 1 base and J gave up 3 bases, with 10 bases separating them. CDR3: CASGLGPVGYNEQFF. The CDR3 DNA reads TGTGCTAGTGGTTTGGGTCCCGTAGGCTACAATGAGCAGTTCTTC.

V usage is TRBV5-1 and J usage is TRBJ2-7; TRBD1 matches 9 bases. In germline, CDR1 is SGHRS, CDR2 YFSETQ. Trimming cost V 2 bases and J 6 bases; bases outside gene matches: 6. CDR3 length: 14 residues. The CDR3 sequence: CASSLQGAESEQYF. DNA of the CDR3: TGCGCCAGCAGCTTACAGGGGGCAGAATCCGAGCAGTACTTC.